This T cell receptor (beta chain) was sequenced during a study of identical twins. Study-wide results and caveats: Zero-insertion analyses might be partly confounded by invariant T cells like MAIT and iNKT. There were fewer insertions in abundant cord blood beta clonotypes, but memory repertoires showed no such pattern.

MiXCR, run by TCRdb on the 5' RACE reads, gives a single entry per CDR3 protein. The table includes under 900,000 distinct CDR3 sequences, about 18% detected once. This clonotype was observed a few times. Its antigen is still unknown. CDR1 DFQATT and CDR2 SNEGSKA come from the germline V gene (reference sequence). The V segment lost 7 bases and the J segment 4 bases; nucleotides outside the gene matches: 14. This CDR3 comprises 15 residues. These data are also associated with another study on T cells expressing NK-cell markers. This second study says: Seven sequenced donors out of eight were HCMV-seropositive, one seronegative.

V usage is TRBV20-1 and J usage is TRBJ1-1; 8 nucleotides agree with TRBD1. Sequencing was carried out using PBMCs. The clonotype was recovered from a young woman in good health. CDR3 region: CSGNRGMVSGTEAFF. The CDR3 DNA reads TGCAGTGGGAACAGGGGGATGGTTTCGGGCACTGAAGCTTTCTTT.